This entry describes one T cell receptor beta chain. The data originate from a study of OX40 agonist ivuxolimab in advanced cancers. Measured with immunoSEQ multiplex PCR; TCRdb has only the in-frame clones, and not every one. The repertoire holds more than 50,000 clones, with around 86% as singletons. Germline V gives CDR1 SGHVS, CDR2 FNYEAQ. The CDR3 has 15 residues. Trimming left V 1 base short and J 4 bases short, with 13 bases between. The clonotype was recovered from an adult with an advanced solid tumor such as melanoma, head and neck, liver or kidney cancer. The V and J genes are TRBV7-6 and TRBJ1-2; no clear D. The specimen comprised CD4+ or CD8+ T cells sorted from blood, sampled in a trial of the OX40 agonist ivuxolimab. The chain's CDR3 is CASSLDPGLGYGYTF. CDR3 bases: TGTGCCAGCAGCTTAGACCCTGGGCTGGGCTATGGCTACACCTTC.